This T cell receptor beta chain was recovered during a study of CD8+ T cells in alopecia areata. cDNA reverse transcribed from extracted RNA served as the sequencing template. Sequencing used immunoSEQ multiplex PCR; TCRdb keeps in-frame clones, though not all of them. This repertoire holds under 2,000 clones, and none appear only once. This clone qualifies as medium-sized. Gene names refer to mouse genes. The DNA ends 4 residues before the CDR3 does, and the rest of the CDR3 is filled in from the germline J gene. V was clipped by 0 bases and J by 1 base; unmatched bases: 4. Germline CDR1 reads SGHSA; CDR2 reads FRNQAP. This CDR3 comprises 17 residues.

The material sequenced was lesional skin. This clonotype was obtained from a C3H/HeJ mouse with alopecia areata. The mouse strain carries the MHC haplotype H2-k. The chain employs TRBV16 and TRBJ2-1, with 9 nucleotides matching TRBD2. The CDR3 protein is CASSLDFLGGNYAEQFF. CDR3 DNA (partial): TGTGCAAGCAGCTTAGATTTCCTGGGGGGGAACTATGCT.